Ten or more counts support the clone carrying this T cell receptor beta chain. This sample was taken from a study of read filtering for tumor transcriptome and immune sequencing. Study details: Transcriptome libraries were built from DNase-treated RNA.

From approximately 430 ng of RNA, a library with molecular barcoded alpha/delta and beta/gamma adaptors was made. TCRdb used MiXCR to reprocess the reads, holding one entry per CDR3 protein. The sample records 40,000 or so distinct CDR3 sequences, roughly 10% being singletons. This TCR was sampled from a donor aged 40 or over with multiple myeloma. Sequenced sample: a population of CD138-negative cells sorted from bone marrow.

The CDR3 sequence: CASSAWVPGANVLTF. The CDR3 DNA follows: TGTGCCAGCAGCGCGTGGGTCCCTGGGGCCAACGTCCTGACTTTC. The chain employs TRBV7-9 and TRBJ2-6, with D hard to call. The CDR3 contains 15 residues. The ends were cut back, 5 bases at V and 2 bases at J, with 10 bases in the middle. The germline CDR1 and CDR2 sequences are SEHNR and FQNEAQ (reference sequence).